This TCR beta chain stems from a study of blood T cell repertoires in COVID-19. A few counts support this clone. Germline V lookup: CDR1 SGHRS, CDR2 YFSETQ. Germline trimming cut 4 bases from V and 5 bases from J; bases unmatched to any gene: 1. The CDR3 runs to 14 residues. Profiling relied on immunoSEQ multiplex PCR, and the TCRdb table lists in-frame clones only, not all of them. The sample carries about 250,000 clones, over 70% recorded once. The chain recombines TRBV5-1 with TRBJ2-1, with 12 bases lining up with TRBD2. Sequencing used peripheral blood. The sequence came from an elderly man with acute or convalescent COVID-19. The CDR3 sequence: CASSPSGRDNEQFF. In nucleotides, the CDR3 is TGCGCCAGCAGCCCTAGCGGGAGGGACAATGAGCAGTTCTTC. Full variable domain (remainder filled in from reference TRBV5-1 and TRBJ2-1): KAGVTQTPRYLIKTRGQQVTLSCSPISGHRSVSWYQQTPGQGLQFLFEYFSETQRNKGNFPGRFSGRQFSNSRSEMNVSTLELGDSALYLCASSPSGRDNEQFFGPGTRLTVL.